This TCR beta chain was captured by sequencing in a study of T cell repertoires in cytomegalovirus infection (dated by TCRdb to the late 2010s). Regarding the research as a whole: Alongside well-studied HLA-B-restricted epitopes, the peptide stimulations were aimed at recently identified HLA-C-restricted CMV epitopes, whose presentation resists viral immunomodulation. Donor HLA type was relevant to the analysis, as public TCR beta signatures indicated carriage of CMV infection together with the matching HLA type. Broader findings and caveats from the paper: The ex vivo response was dominated by HLA-C-restricted CMV-specific TCR beta clonotypes, and the single most frequent clonotype in two of eight donors was supplied by these HLA-C-restricted clonotypes. Carriers of CMV infection plus the relevant HLA type were discriminated by the cumulative frequency of public TCR beta family members in the study cohort and in an independent roughly 340-donor cohort.

The sequencer listed for this sample is Illumina HiSeq 1500. The public reads were run again by TCRdb, first through fastp at Q25 and then through MiXCR, and only productive beta chains were kept. Entries that share a CDR3 protein sequence are merged under the most common genes and DNA. The table for this sample lists hundreds of thousands of distinct CDR3 sequences; roughly 31% of them were counted only once. The ten largest clones capture around an eighth of the sample. This clonotype has more than one count but fewer than ten. Which antigen it targets is not known. It has no much larger one-base neighbor in the sample; base qualities were not kept. The sample's treatment or condition, from its label and the paper: in vitro stimulation with specific CMV peptide epitopes to enrich CMV-specific T cells. The source is a human donor in good health (CMV status not recorded). Some clones in this sample may be carry-over from other donors' samples. The input for sequencing was cultured CD8+ T cells from PBMCs, taken from culture after CMV antigen stimulation.

The CDR3 region reads CASSSLGYEQYF. The DNA is TGTGCCAGCAGTTCCCTCGGCTACGAGCAGTACTTC. The rearranged chain carries TRBV27 and TRBJ2-7; no confident D gene assignment can be made. CDR1 and CDR2 were assigned from the germline V gene (reference sequence) as MNHEY and SMNVEV. Taken from cysteine to phenylalanine, the CDR3 has 12 residues. Only the CDR3 region is kept as DNA, spanning 36 bases read in frame from base 1. Between the V and J ends, shortened by 4 bases and 3 bases respectively, the junction contains 7 bases.